The rows below give T cell receptor beta chains drawn from one sample of a study of read filtering for tumor transcriptome and immune sequencing. TCRdb processed the reads anew with MiXCR; each CDR3 protein has one entry. The sample holds tens of thousands of distinct CDR3 sequences, nearly 20% seen once. Sequencing was carried out using a population of CD138-negative cells sorted from bone marrow. These receptors were taken from a donor older than 35 with multiple myeloma. Both conserved end residues are part of each CDR3. A D gene is named only where the DNA matches it firmly. Rows may omit the clone size; those that give it use once, few, many or a size class.

CDR3 DNA: TGTGCCAGCAGCTTAAACCTAGCGGGAGTGGGCGAGCAGTACTTC; CDR3 protein: CASSLNLAGVGEQYF; D gene: TRBD2; J gene: TRBJ2-7; clone size: many; V gene: TRBV7-3; CDR3 length: 15
CDR3 DNA: TGTGCCAGCAGCTCAACTAGCGGGGGGTCAAGGGCAGATACGCAGTATTTT; CDR3 protein: CASSSTSGGSRADTQYF; D gene: TRBD2; J gene: TRBJ2-3; clone size: many; V gene: TRBV7-2; CDR3 length: 17
CDR3 DNA: TGTGCCAGTAGTACCGAACGCGGGACAGATTCCACAGATACGCAGTATTTT; CDR3 protein: CASSTERGTDSTDTQYF; D gene: .; J gene: TRBJ2-3; clone size: few; V gene: TRBV19; CDR3 length: 17
CDR3 DNA: TGTGCCAGCATCCCGGACAGGCCCGCCGGGGACACCGGGGAGCTGTTTTTT; CDR3 protein: CASIPDRPAGDTGELFF; D gene: TRBD1; J gene: TRBJ2-2; clone size: many; V gene: TRBV6-2/TRBV6-3; CDR3 length: 17
CDR3 DNA: TGCAGTGCTAGAGGAAGCGGAAATTCACCCCTCCACTTT; CDR3 protein: CSARGSGNSPLHF; D gene: .; J gene: TRBJ1-6; clone size: many; V gene: TRBV20-1; CDR3 length: 13
CDR3 DNA: TGTGCCAGCAGCGTGCGGAGCTCCTATAATTCACCCCTCCACTTT; CDR3 protein: CASSVRSSYNSPLHF; D gene: .; J gene: TRBJ1-6; clone size: many; V gene: TRBV7-2; CDR3 length: 15
CDR3 DNA: TGCAGTGCTACCCCGGGGGCTACTGAGCAGTTCTTC; CDR3 protein: CSATPGATEQFF; D gene: .; J gene: TRBJ2-1; clone size: .; V gene: TRBV20-1; CDR3 length: 12
CDR3 DNA: TGCGCCAGCAGCTCTGGACAGGATGCCGGGGAGCTGTTTTTT; CDR3 protein: CASSSGQDAGELFF; D gene: TRBD1; J gene: TRBJ2-2; clone size: many; V gene: TRBV5-1; CDR3 length: 14
CDR3 DNA: TGTGCCAGCAATTACTCAGGGGGAGAAGAGACCCAGTACTTC; CDR3 protein: CASNYSGGEETQYF; D gene: TRBD1; J gene: TRBJ2-5; clone size: .; V gene: TRBV6-2/TRBV6-3; CDR3 length: 14
CDR3 DNA: TGCAGTGCTATAATACCCGGGAGGGTTAGCGAGTTCTTC; CDR3 protein: CSAIIPGRVSEFF; D gene: TRBD2; J gene: TRBJ2-1; clone size: few; V gene: TRBV20-1; CDR3 length: 13
CDR3 DNA: TGTGCCAGCAGTGAACAGGGTAGTAACACTGAAGCTTTCTTT; CDR3 protein: CASSEQGSNTEAFF; D gene: .; J gene: TRBJ1-1; clone size: many; V gene: TRBV6-5; CDR3 length: 14
CDR3 DNA: TGCAGTGCTAGAGGACCTCGGTTGAAAGTAAATCAGCCCCAGCATTTT; CDR3 protein: CSARGPRLKVNQPQHF; D gene: .; J gene: TRBJ1-5; clone size: .; V gene: TRBV20-1; CDR3 length: 16
CDR3 DNA: TGTGCCAGCAGTTTAGGGCTACCGGGACTAGCTATAGTCGGAGAGACCCAGTACTTC; CDR3 protein: CASSLGLPGLAIVGETQYF; D gene: TRBD2; J gene: TRBJ2-5; clone size: many; V gene: TRBV28; CDR3 length: 19
CDR3 DNA: TGCGCCAGCAGTGAAGGGGGGATCCCGGCTAGCGGGAGTCCCCGGAGCTCCTACGAGCAGTACTTC; CDR3 protein: CASSEGGIPASGSPRSSYEQYF; D gene: TRBD2; J gene: TRBJ2-7; clone size: few; V gene: TRBV10-2; CDR3 length: 22
CDR3 DNA: TGTGCCAGCAGCTCAGGGATCGGGACAGGGAAGTTCTTC; CDR3 protein: CASSSGIGTGKFF; D gene: TRBD1; J gene: TRBJ2-1; clone size: .; V gene: TRBV7-3; CDR3 length: 13
CDR3 DNA: TGTGCCAGCTCACCCGAGAGTCGGAACACTGAAGCTTTCTTT; CDR3 protein: CASSPESRNTEAFF; D gene: .; J gene: TRBJ1-1; clone size: many; V gene: TRBV18; CDR3 length: 14
CDR3 DNA: TGCAGTGCTAGAGATGGCACCGGTTATAATCAGCCCCAGCATTTT; CDR3 protein: CSARDGTGYNQPQHF; D gene: .; J gene: TRBJ1-5; clone size: many; V gene: TRBV20-1; CDR3 length: 15
CDR3 DNA: TGTGCCAGTAGGACGGGCCCCCGAGGGGTGAACACTGAAGCTTTCTTT; CDR3 protein: CASRTGPRGVNTEAFF; D gene: .; J gene: TRBJ1-1; clone size: many; V gene: TRBV19; CDR3 length: 16
CDR3 DNA: TGTGCCACCCAACCGTCGACCGGGAACCCGTTAGAGACCCAGTACTTC; CDR3 protein: CATQPSTGNPLETQYF; D gene: .; J gene: TRBJ2-5; clone size: few; V gene: TRBV24-1; CDR3 length: 16
CDR3 DNA: TGTGCCAGCTCACGTGAGACAGGGATCCAAGAGACCCAGTACTTC; CDR3 protein: CASSRETGIQETQYF; D gene: TRBD1; J gene: TRBJ2-5; clone size: .; V gene: TRBV18; CDR3 length: 15
CDR3 DNA: TGTGCCAGCAGTTACGGGGGGACGGGACATGGGGAGCATTTCTTC; CDR3 protein: CASSYGGTGHGEHFF; D gene: .; J gene: TRBJ2-1; clone size: many; V gene: TRBV6-6; CDR3 length: 15